These 5 T cell receptor beta chains originate from one sample sequenced in a study of T cell repertoires in cytomegalovirus infection. These receptors' antigens are unknown. TCRdb fed the reads into MiXCR, producing one record per CDR3 protein. Here the sample spans hundreds of thousands of distinct CDR3 sequences, around a third being singletons. Sample: cultured CD8+ T cells from PBMCs, taken from culture after CMV antigen stimulation. The source of these receptors is a human donor in good health (CMV status not recorded). Some clones in this sample may be carry-over from other donors' samples.

The chain is built from TRBV7-8 and TRBJ1-5; D is undetermined. Trimming removed 1 base at V and 2 bases at J, with 12 bases between. From germline, CDR1 is SGHVS and CDR2 FQNEAQ. The CDR3 consists of 16 residues. As DNA, the CDR3 is TGTGCCAGCAGCTTAGAGGGCGGTGGGGGCAATCAGCCCCAGCATTTT. Protein sequence: CASSLEGGGGNQPQHF.

The V call is TRBV6-8, the J call TRBJ2-7; TRBD2 matches at 9 bases. This CDR3 is 16 amino acids long. The ends lost 2 bases at V and 3 bases at J; junction bases unmatched: 8. In germline, CDR1 is MNHGY, CDR2 SAAAGT. The CDR3 sequence: CASSYVLSGGIYEQYF. In DNA form, the CDR3 reads TGTGCCAGCAGTTACGTACTTAGCGGGGGCATCTACGAGCAGTACTTC.

The CDR3 DNA follows: TGTGCCAGCAACTTCGGGACCCTGAACACTGAAGCTTTCTTT. This gives the protein CASNFGTLNTEAFF. The V and J genes are TRBV5-5 and TRBJ1-1, with D possibly being TRBD1 (5 bases). Germline values: CDR1 SGHKS, CDR2 YYEKEE (reference sequence). The CDR3 sequence is 14 residues long. V lost 6 bases and J 0 bases, leaving 12 bases between the germline ends.

This clonotype was detected many times. This CDR3 reads CASSLTGYYEQYF. In nucleotides, the CDR3 is TGTGCCAGCAGTTTAACAGGGTACTACGAGCAGTACTTC. This chain links TRBV12-3 or TRBV12-4 with TRBJ2-7; possible D gene TRBD1, 6 bases. The CDR3 is 13 amino acids. With 2 bases removed from V and 3 bases from J, the gap between germline ends came to 8 bases.

This clonotype was detected only once. V is TRBV19 and J is TRBJ1-2, with 7 nucleotides matching TRBD1. From germline, CDR1 is LNHDA and CDR2 SQIVND (reference sequence). Germline trimming cut 7 bases from V and 0 bases from J; bases unmatched to any gene: 8. The CDR3 covers 15 residues. The CDR3 reads CASIGGQTTNYGYTF. In DNA form, the CDR3 reads TGTGCCAGTATCGGGGGACAGACGACTAACTATGGCTACACCTTC.